This is a list of T cell receptor beta chains from one sample in a study of T cell responses to AZD1222 COVID-19 vaccine. TCRdb's table, derived via immunoSEQ multiplex PCR, lists solely in-frame clones and lacks some. The repertoire includes more than 140,000 clones, about 91% of them detected once, and around 2% sits in the top ten. Specimen: peripheral blood, collected on day 0 of AZD1222 vaccination. The receptors come from an adult in good health. Both conserved end residues are part of each CDR3. A D gene is named only where the DNA matches it firmly. Part of the rows lack a size; the others show once, few, many or a class for expanded clones.

abundance,v_gene,d_gene,j_gene,CDR3aa,CDR3nt
NA,TRBV7-2,NA,TRBJ2-7,CASSPRVTWGEQYF,TGTGCCAGCAGCCCGCGGGTTACCTGGGGGGAGCAGTACTTC
NA,TRBV29-1,NA,TRBJ1-4,CSVAGRFNEKLFF,TGCAGCGTTGCTGGACGGTTTAATGAAAAACTGTTTTTT
NA,TRBV6-2/TRBV6-3,TRBD2,TRBJ2-2,CASSYDSGAGELFF,TGTGCCAGCAGTTACGACAGCGGGGCCGGGGAGCTGTTTTTT
NA,TRBV10-1,TRBD1,TRBJ1-1,CASRDGTGRRYTEAFF,TGCGCCAGCAGAGACGGGACAGGGAGAAGGTACACTGAAGCTTTCTTT
NA,TRBV6-5,NA,TRBJ1-2,CASSPVLGSRGYTF,TGTGCCAGCAGTCCCGTGTTGGGGTCAAGGGGCTACACCTTC
NA,TRBV6-5,NA,TRBJ1-6,CASSPRGRNSPLHF,TGTGCCAGCAGCCCCCGGGGCAGAAATTCACCCCTCCACTTT
NA,TRBV19,NA,TRBJ2-7,CASSIPGRTNEQYF,TGTGCCAGTAGTATCCCGGGTAGAACAAACGAGCAGTACTTC
NA,TRBV27,TRBD1,TRBJ1-5,CASSSGTGPFPQHF,TGTGCCAGCAGTTCAGGGACAGGGCCGTTCCCCCAGCATTTT
NA,TRBV10-2,TRBD2,TRBJ2-1,CASFTLLAGYNEQFF,TGCGCCAGCTTTACCCTACTAGCGGGGTACAATGAGCAGTTCTTC
NA,TRBV20-1,TRBD1,TRBJ1-6,CSATDRGGYNSPLHF,TGCAGTGCTACTGACAGGGGCGGCTATAATTCACCCCTCCACTTT
NA,TRBV19,NA,TRBJ1-1,CASSIVGTPNTEAFF,TGTGCCAGTAGTATAGTAGGCACACCGAACACTGAAGCTTTCTTT
once,TRBV7-8,TRBD1,TRBJ2-1,CASSLAWGGDRVNNEQFF,TGTGCCAGCAGCTTAGCGTGGGGTGGGGACAGGGTCAACAATGAGCAGTTCTTC
NA,TRBV30,NA,TRBJ1-4,CACNGQFNEKLFF,TGTGCCTGCAACGGGCAGTTTAATGAAAAACTGTTTTTT
NA,TRBV19,NA,TRBJ1-5,CASSGGRPGNQPQHF,TGTGCCAGTAGTGGGGGCCGCCCGGGCAATCAGCCCCAGCATTTT
NA,TRBV1,NA,TRBJ2-1,CTSSLDSGSSYNEQFF,TGCACCAGCAGTCTAGATAGCGGTAGCTCCTACAATGAGCAGTTCTTC
few,TRBV12-3/TRBV12-4,NA,TRBJ1-1,CASSLGEKLEAFF,TGTGCCAGCAGTTTGGGCGAAAAACTGGAAGCTTTCTTT